These 7 T cell receptor beta chains were all obtained from the same sample, sequenced in a study of shared clonotypes between healthy human individuals (dated by TCRdb to 2020 to 2022). Preparation of the library involved the immunoSEQ multiplex PCR assay. TCRdb took this table from immuneACCESS and kept in-frame rearrangements with V and J called. Such tables lack part of the clones; where checked against another copy, unresolved V genes explain under half of the gap, and the rest is unexplained. The sample contains approximately 2.3 million clones, just over 90% of them found a single time. 0.39% of the sample is in the top ten clones. Input material: naive CD4+ T cells from PBMCs. What this sample's cell subset or site label stands for: CD45RA+ positively selected. Receptors were obtained from a man aged 18 to 29 in good health. Some clones in this sample may be carry-over from other donors' samples.

The rearrangement joins TRBV19 to TRBJ2-3, with TRBD1 identical over 7 bases. Germline assignment: CDR1 LNHDA and CDR2 SQIVND (reference sequence). The CDR3 has 15 amino acids. J was trimmed by 5 bases and V by 7 bases; bases with no gene match: 12. CDR3 in amino acids: CASTTTGNVLDTQYF. For the CDR3, the DNA is TGTGCCAGTACCACGACAGGGAACGTCCTAGATACGCAGTATTTT.

As for this clone: Within the sample, other DNA sequences also encode this same CDR3. CDR3 sequence reads: CASSLGDRLNTEAFF. The CDR3 DNA reads TGTGCCAGCAGCTTAGGGGACAGGCTAAACACTGAAGCTTTCTTT. V gene TRBV7-9 combines with J gene TRBJ1-1, with TRBD1 matching over 8 bases. J was trimmed by 2 bases and V by 1 base; bases with no gene match: 3. CDR3 length: 15 residues. CDR1 is SEHNR, CDR2 FQNEAQ, per germline (reference sequence).

The V and J genes are TRBV5-5 and TRBJ2-1; maybe TRBD1 (5 bases). Trimming took 2 bases from V and 3 from J, leaving 27 bases between them. In germline, CDR1 is SGHKS, CDR2 YYEKEE (reference sequence). The CDR3 is made up of 20 amino acids. Here the CDR3 DNA reads TGTGCCAGCAGCTTCCCCCGACAGACCTCGGCCGAGGTTCGCTACAATGAGCAGTTCTTC. Its protein product is CASSFPRQTSAEVRYNEQFF.

The gene calls are TRBV19 and TRBJ1-1; 9 bases map to TRBD1. The germline V gene encodes CDR1 LNHDA and CDR2 SQIVND (reference sequence). With V trimmed by 6 bases and J by 5 bases, 10 bases remained unmatched. The CDR3 totals 15 residues. As DNA, the CDR3 is TGTGCCAGTAGAAATCCGGGACAGGGTAGAACTGAAGCTTTCTTT. Translated, it gives CASRNPGQGRTEAFF.

This chain connects TRBV6-1 to TRBJ2-1; D assignment may be TRBD1 or TRBD2 (5 bases each). The germline gives CDR1 MNHNS, CDR2 SASEGT. This CDR3 is 14 amino acids long. With 5 bases removed from V and 9 bases from J, the gap between germline ends came to 17 bases. This chain's CDR3 is CASSPRDGATEQFF. CDR3 sequence (DNA): TGTGCCAGCAGTCCCCGGGATGGGGCTACTGAGCAGTTCTTC.

The CDR3 bases are TGTGCCAGCAGACAAGACAGGGGGACAGGCTCCTACGAGCAGTACTTC. Translating gives CASRQDRGTGSYEQYF. The V and J genes are TRBV7-3 and TRBJ2-7, with 9 bases lining up with TRBD1. Losses at the gene ends were 6 bases for V and 0 bases for J; bases not matched to a gene: 9. CDR3 length: 16 amino acids. Germline V CDR1 and CDR2: SGHTA, FQGTGA.

The CDR3 loop reads CASSSVGGSGEKLFF. CDR3 sequence (DNA): TGTGCCAGCAGTTCCGTGGGGGGCTCGGGAGAAAAACTGTTTTTT. The chain recombines TRBV28 with TRBJ1-4, with a possible D match to TRBD1 (6 bases). The CDR3 is 15 residues long. Looked up from germline, CDR1 is MDHEN and CDR2 is SYDVKM. Trimming took off 4 bases at V and 8 bases at J, with 17 bases between the two ends.